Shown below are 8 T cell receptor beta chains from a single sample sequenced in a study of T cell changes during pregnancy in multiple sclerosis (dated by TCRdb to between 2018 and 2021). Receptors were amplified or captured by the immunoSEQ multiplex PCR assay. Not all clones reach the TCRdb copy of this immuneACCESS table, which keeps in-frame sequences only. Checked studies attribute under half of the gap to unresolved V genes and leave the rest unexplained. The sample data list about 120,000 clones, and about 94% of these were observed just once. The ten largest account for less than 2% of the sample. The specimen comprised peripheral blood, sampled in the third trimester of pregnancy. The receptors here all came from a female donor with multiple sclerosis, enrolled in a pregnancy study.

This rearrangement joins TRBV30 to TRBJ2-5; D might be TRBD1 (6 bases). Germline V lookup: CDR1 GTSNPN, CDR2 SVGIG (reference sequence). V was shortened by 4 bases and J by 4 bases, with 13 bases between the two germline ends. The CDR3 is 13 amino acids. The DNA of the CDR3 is TGTGCCTGGAAAAACAGGGTGAGAGAGACCCAGTACTTC. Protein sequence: CAWKNRVRETQYF. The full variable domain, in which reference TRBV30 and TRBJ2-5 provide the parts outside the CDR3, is SQTIHQWPATLVQPVGSPLSLECTVEGTSNPNLYWYRQAAGRGLQLLFYSVGIGQISSEVPQNLSASRPQDRQFILSSKKLLLSDSGFYLCAWKNRVRETQYFGPGTRLLVL.

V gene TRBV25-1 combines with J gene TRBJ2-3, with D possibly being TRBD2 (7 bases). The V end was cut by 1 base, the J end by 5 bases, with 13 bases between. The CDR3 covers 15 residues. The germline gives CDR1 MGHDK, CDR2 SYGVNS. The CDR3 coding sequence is TGTGCCAGCAGTGAATGGAGGGGGGGCCTAGATACGCAGTATTTT. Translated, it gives CASSEWRGGLDTQYF.

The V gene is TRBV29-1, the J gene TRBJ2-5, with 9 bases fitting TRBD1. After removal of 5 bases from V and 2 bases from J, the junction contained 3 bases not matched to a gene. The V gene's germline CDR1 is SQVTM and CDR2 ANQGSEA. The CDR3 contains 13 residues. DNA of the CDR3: TGCAGCGTTCAGACAGGGGGGCAAGAGACCCAGTACTTC. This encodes CSVQTGGQETQYF.

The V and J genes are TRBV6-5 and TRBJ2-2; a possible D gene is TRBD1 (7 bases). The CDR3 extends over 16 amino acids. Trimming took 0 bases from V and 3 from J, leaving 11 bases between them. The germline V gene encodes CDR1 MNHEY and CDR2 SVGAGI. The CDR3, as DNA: TGTGCCAGCAGTTACTCGGCGGGACAGCACACCGGGGAGCTGTTTTTT. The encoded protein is CASSYSAGQHTGELFF.

CDR3: CASSTSGTGFEQYF. In DNA form, the CDR3 reads TGTGCCAGTAGTACGTCCGGGACAGGATTCGAGCAGTACTTC. The chain links TRBV19 to TRBJ2-7; TRBD1 matches 8 bases. This CDR3 is 14 amino acids long. The germline CDR1 and CDR2 sequences are LNHDA and SQIVND (reference sequence). V lost 4 bases, J lost 6 bases, and 8 bases stayed unmatched.

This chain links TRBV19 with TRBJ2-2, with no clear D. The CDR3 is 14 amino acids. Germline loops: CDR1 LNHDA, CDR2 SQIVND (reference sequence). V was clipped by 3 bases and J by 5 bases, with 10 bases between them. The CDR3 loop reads CASSILGRTGELFF. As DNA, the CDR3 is TGTGCCAGTAGTATTCTGGGCAGGACCGGGGAGCTGTTTTTT.

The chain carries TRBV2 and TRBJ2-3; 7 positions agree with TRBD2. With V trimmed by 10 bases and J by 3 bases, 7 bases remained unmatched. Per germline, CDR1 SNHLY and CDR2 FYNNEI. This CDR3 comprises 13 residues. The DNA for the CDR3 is TGTGCCACCAAAGCGGGAACGACAGATACGCAGTATTTT. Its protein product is CATKAGTTDTQYF.

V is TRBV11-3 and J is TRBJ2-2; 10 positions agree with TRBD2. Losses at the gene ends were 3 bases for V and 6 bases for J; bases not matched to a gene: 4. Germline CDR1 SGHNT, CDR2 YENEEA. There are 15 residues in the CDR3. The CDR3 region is CASSLTSGSAGELFF. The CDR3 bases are TGTGCCAGCAGCTTGACTAGCGGGTCGGCCGGGGAGCTGTTTTTT.